These T cell receptor beta chains were read from a single sample in a study of cytomegalovirus exposure and HLA in healthy donors. Assay: immunoSEQ multiplex PCR; the TCRdb copy retains only in-frame clones and omits some. Of some 140,000 clones listed, approximately 72% are singletons. Sequencing was carried out using PBMCs. These receptors were taken from a young man in good health and CMV-seronegative. CDR3s include the opening cysteine and the closing phenylalanine or tryptophan. D genes are given only for firm matches. Not all rows give a size; the values are once, few, many and, for expanded clones, a class.

D gene	clone size	V gene	J gene	CDR3 protein	CDR3 DNA
-	-	TRBV6-1	TRBJ2-3	CASKWDSGHSDTQYF	TGTGCCAGTAAGTGGGACTCCGGGCATTCAGATACGCAGTATTTT
-	-	TRBV10-2	TRBJ2-6	CASSRDPSGANVLTF	TGCGCCAGCAGCAGGGATCCCTCTGGGGCCAACGTCCTGACTTTC
-	-	TRBV6-5	TRBJ1-4	CASSSLAGGIEKLFF	TGTGCCAGCAGTTCCCTGGCGGGGGGGATCGAAAAACTGTTTTTT
-	few	TRBV4-3	TRBJ1-2	CASSQDFMGYYGYTF	TGCGCCAGCAGCCAAGATTTCATGGGCTACTATGGCTACACCTTC
TRBD2	-	TRBV18	TRBJ2-1	CASSPVLIYSGRDNEQFF	TGTGCCAGCTCACCCGTACTAATTTATAGCGGGAGGGACAATGAGCAGTTCTTC
TRBD1	-	TRBV28	TRBJ1-6	CASLGADRVLNSPLHF	TGTGCCAGCCTCGGGGCCGACAGGGTCCTAAATTCACCCCTCCACTTT
TRBD1	-	TRBV7-3	TRBJ1-1	CASSPGTGPEAFF	TGTGCCAGCAGCCCAGGGACAGGGCCTGAAGCTTTCTTT
-	-	TRBV5-6	TRBJ2-5	CASSLGQLKETQYF	TGTGCCAGCAGCTTGGGACAGCTAAAAGAGACCCAGTACTTC
-	-	TRBV6-5	TRBJ1-5	CASSYSSRGFQPQHF	TGTGCCAGCAGTTACTCGTCGCGGGGGTTTCAGCCCCAGCATTTT
-	-	TRBV2	TRBJ2-5	CASSYGEETQYF	TGTGCCAGCAGTTACGGGGAAGAGACCCAGTACTTC
-	once	TRBV7-9	TRBJ1-1	CASSFQQGLNTEAFF	TGTGCCAGCAGCTTCCAACAGGGATTGAACACTGAAGCTTTCTTT
TRBD1	-	TRBV4-1	TRBJ2-7	CASSLDRGYYEQYF	TGCGCCAGCAGCCTTGACAGGGGGTACTACGAGCAGTACTTC
-	-	TRBV7-9	TRBJ2-2	CASSLGQSTGELFF	TGTGCCAGCAGCTTGGGGCAGTCCACCGGGGAGCTGTTTTTT
TRBD1	-	TRBV25-1	TRBJ2-7	CASSGDGRGSYEQYF	TGTGCCAGCAGTGGTGATGGCAGGGGGTCCTACGAGCAGTACTTC
-	-	TRBV4-1	TRBJ1-1	CASSLRGVPAVNTEAFF	TGCGCCAGCAGCCTCCGAGGCGTCCCGGCAGTCAACACTGAAGCTTTCTTT
-	-	TRBV27	TRBJ1-2	CASSSLGGGYGYTF	TGTGCCAGCAGTTCTCTCGGGGGGGGATATGGCTACACCTTC
-	-	TRBV18	TRBJ1-1	CASSPGTTEAFF	TGTGCCAGCTCACCAGGGACAACAGAAGCTTTCTTT
-	few	TRBV5-4	TRBJ2-1	CASKPDNEQFF	TGTGCCAGCAAGCCCGACAATGAGCAGTTCTTC
-	-	TRBV4-3	TRBJ1-5	CASSQDGGENQPQHF	TGCGCCAGCAGCCAAGACGGGGGAGAAAATCAGCCCCAGCATTTT
-	-	TRBV4-1	TRBJ2-5	CASSQGFGRGWEETQYF	TGCGCCAGCAGCCAAGGTTTTGGTAGGGGATGGGAAGAGACCCAGTACTTC
TRBD2	-	TRBV6-1	TRBJ2-7	CASSEGLAGRPYEQYF	TGTGCCAGCAGTGAGGGACTAGCGGGGAGACCCTACGAGCAGTACTTC
TRBD2	-	TRBV7-9	TRBJ2-3	CSSSPSGGADTDTQYF	TGTTCCAGCAGCCCTAGCGGGGGGGCCGATACAGATACGCAGTATTTT
-	few	TRBV5-1	TRBJ1-3	CASSPSGGSSGNTIYF	TGCGCCAGCAGCCCATCCGGGGGGAGCTCTGGAAACACCATATATTTT
-	-	TRBV28	TRBJ2-5	CASRSGLTETQYF	TGTGCCAGCAGGTCGGGACTGACGGAGACCCAGTACTTC
-	-	TRBV18	TRBJ2-7	CASSPGGFYEQYF	TGTGCCAGCTCACCCGGAGGCTTCTACGAGCAGTACTTC
-	-	TRBV7-7	TRBJ2-6	CASSLIWGAFAVLTF	TGTGCTAGCAGCTTAATCTGGGGAGCTTTCGCCGTCCTGACTTTC
TRBD2	-	TRBV2	TRBJ2-3	CASSEVGTRRIDTQYF	TGTGCCAGCAGTGAAGTCGGGACTAGGAGGATTGATACGCAGTATTTT
-	-	TRBV30	TRBJ2-3	CAWRQADTQYF	TGTGCCTGGAGACAGGCGGATACGCAGTATTTT
-	-	TRBV5-1	TRBJ1-2	CASSSGQTVNYGYTF	TGCGCCAGCAGCTCAGGACAAACCGTCAACTATGGCTACACCTTC
-	-	TRBV7-2	TRBJ2-1	CASSLGGRSNEQFF	TGTGCCAGCAGCTTAGGGGGCAGGTCCAATGAGCAGTTCTTC
-	-	TRBV4-1	TRBJ1-4	CASSQELNRQGNEKLFF	TGCGCCAGCAGCCAAGAATTAAATCGTCAGGGTAATGAAAAACTGTTTTTT
-	once	TRBV6-5	TRBJ1-6	CATSRDRNSPLHF	TGTGCCACCTCCCGAGACAGAAATTCACCCCTCCACTTT